These 7 T cell receptor beta chains were sequenced from one sample in a study of OX40 agonist ivuxolimab in advanced cancers. TCRdb keeps only in-frame clones here, not all; method: immunoSEQ multiplex PCR. The sample holds about 69,000 clones; around four fifths are singletons and the top ten take about 2.1%. The material sequenced was CD4+ or CD8+ T cells sorted from blood, taken in a trial of the OX40 agonist ivuxolimab. These receptors all stem from an adult with an advanced solid tumor such as melanoma, head and neck, liver or kidney cancer.

This rearrangement joins TRBV19 to TRBJ2-7; 12 bases fit TRBD2. This CDR3 has 15 amino acids. Germline loops: CDR1 LNHDA, CDR2 SQIVND (reference sequence). V shed 6 bases and J 4 bases; nucleotides not matched to a gene: 7. CDR3 coding DNA: TGTGCCAGTAGCAGGACTAGCGGGAAGGTTTACGAGCAGTACTTC. Protein product: CASSRTSGKVYEQYF.

This clone was observed a few times. The chain recombines TRBV5-1 with TRBJ1-3, with 9 bases fitting TRBD1. The germline gives CDR1 SGHRS, CDR2 YFSETQ. The CDR3 consists of 14 residues. The V gene end was trimmed by 4 bases and the J gene end by 4 bases; junction bases not matched to a gene: 3. CDR3 sequence reads: CASSIGTGGNTIYF. The CDR3, as DNA: TGCGCCAGCAGCATCGGGACAGGGGGAAACACCATATATTTT.

With regard to this clone: This same CDR3 is encoded by further DNA sequences in the sample. V usage is TRBV28 and J usage is TRBJ1-1; D is possibly TRBD1 (6 bases). The CDR3 sequence is 14 residues long. Deletions cut 4 bases from V and 1 base from J, with 10 bases between. The germline V gene encodes CDR1 MDHEN and CDR2 SYDVKM. DNA of the CDR3: TGTGCCAGCAGTTCCGGCAGGGGGAACACTGAAGCTTTCTTT. Translation gives CASSSGRGNTEAFF.

The V call is TRBV28, the J call TRBJ2-7; a weak D match, TRBD2 (5 bases). The germline V gene has CDR1 MDHEN and CDR2 SYDVKM. This CDR3 has 13 amino acids. The V and J ends lost 3 bases and 6 bases respectively, with 12 bases between them. CDR3: CASSFPARAEQYF. The CDR3 DNA is TGTGCCAGCAGTTTCCCGGCGAGGGCCGAGCAGTACTTC.

Concerning this clone itself: The sample carries other DNA sequences with the same CDR3. This chain connects TRBV6-1 to TRBJ1-2; no firm D call. Looked up from germline, CDR1 is MNHNS and CDR2 is SASEGT. Trimming shortened V by 1 base and J by 0 bases, and 6 bases separated the two germline ends. The CDR3 has 14 amino acids. CDR3 DNA sequence: TGTGCCAGCAGTGAAGGGGGTACTAACTATGGCTACACCTTC. It specifies CASSEGGTNYGYTF.

The chain recombines TRBV11-3 with TRBJ2-5; possibly TRBD2 for D (6 bases). CDR3 length equals 15 residues. The V and J ends lost 3 bases and 0 bases respectively, with 11 bases between them. The germline CDR1 and CDR2 sequences are SGHNT and YENEEA. The CDR3 region is CASSFGRGYQETQYF. Here the CDR3 DNA reads TGTGCCAGCAGCTTCGGTCGGGGGTACCAAGAGACCCAGTACTTC.

With respect to this clone: In the same sample, other DNA sequences code for this CDR3. The V call is TRBV6-6, the J call TRBJ1-5; D is ambiguous. The germline CDR1 and CDR2 sequences are MNHNY and SVGAGI (reference sequence). The CDR3 length is 14 residues. Trimming stripped 2 bases from V and 2 bases from J, with 7 bases between. The CDR3 reads CASSYGGGNQPQHF. The CDR3 nucleotides are TGTGCCAGCAGTTACGGAGGAGGCAATCAGCCCCAGCATTTT.